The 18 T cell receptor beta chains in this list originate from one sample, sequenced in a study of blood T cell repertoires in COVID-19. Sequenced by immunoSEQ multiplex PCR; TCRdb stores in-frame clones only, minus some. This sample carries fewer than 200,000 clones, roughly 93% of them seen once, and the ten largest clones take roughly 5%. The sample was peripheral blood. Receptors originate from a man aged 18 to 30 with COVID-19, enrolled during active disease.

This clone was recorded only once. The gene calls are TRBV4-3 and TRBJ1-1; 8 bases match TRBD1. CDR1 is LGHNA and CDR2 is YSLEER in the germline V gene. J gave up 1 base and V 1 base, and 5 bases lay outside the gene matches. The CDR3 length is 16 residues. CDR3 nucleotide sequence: TGCGCCAGCAGCCAAGGCTACAGGGGGGAGAACACTGAAGCTTTCTTT. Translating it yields CASSQGYRGENTEAFF.

The CDR3 reads CASSQGGNYGYTF. In DNA form, the CDR3 reads TGTGCCAGCAGTCAGGGTGGAAACTATGGCTACACCTTC. The V call is TRBV12-3 or TRBV12-4, the J call TRBJ1-2, with D perhaps matching TRBD1 (5 bases). The CDR3 runs 13 residues. Deletions cut 5 bases from V and 2 bases from J, with 9 bases between.

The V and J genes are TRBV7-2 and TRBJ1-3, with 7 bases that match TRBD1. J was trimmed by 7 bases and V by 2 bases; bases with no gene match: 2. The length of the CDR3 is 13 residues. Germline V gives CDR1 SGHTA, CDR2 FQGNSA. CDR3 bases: TGTGCCAGCAGCTTAAGAGGGGGCAACACCATATATTTT. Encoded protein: CASSLRGGNTIYF. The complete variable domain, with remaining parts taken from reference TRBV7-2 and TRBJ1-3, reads GAGVSQSPSNKVTEKGKDVELRCDPISGHTALYWYRQSLGQGLEFLIYFQGNSAPDKSGLPSDRFSAERTGGSVSTLTIQRTQQEDSAVYLCASSLRGGNTIYFGEGSWLTVV.

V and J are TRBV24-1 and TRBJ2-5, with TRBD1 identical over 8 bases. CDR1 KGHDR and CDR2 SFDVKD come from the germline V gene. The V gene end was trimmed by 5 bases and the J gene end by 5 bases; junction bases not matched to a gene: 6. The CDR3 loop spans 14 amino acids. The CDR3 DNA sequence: TGTGCCACCAGTGGACAGGGGCCGCGGGAGACCCAGTACTTC. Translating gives CATSGQGPRETQYF.

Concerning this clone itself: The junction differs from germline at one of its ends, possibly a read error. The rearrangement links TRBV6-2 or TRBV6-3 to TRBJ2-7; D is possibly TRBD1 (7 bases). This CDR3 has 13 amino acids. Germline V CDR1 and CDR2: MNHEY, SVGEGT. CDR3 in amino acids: CASSSLATGRFDF. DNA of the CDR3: TGTGCCAGCAGTTCCTTAGCGACAGGGAGGTTTGACTTC.

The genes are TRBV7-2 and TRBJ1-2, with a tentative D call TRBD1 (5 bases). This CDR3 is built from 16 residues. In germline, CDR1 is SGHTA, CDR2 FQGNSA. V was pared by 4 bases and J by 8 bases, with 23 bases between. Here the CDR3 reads CASSSTLGRGRRGYTF. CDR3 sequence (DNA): TGTGCCAGCAGCTCCACCCTCGGGCGGGGGAGACGAGGCTACACCTTC.

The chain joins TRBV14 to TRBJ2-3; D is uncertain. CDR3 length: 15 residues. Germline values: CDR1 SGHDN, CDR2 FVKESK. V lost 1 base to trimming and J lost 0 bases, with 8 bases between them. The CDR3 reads CASSQVSTSTDTQYF. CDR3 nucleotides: TGTGCCAGCAGCCAAGTTTCCACAAGCACAGATACGCAGTATTTT.

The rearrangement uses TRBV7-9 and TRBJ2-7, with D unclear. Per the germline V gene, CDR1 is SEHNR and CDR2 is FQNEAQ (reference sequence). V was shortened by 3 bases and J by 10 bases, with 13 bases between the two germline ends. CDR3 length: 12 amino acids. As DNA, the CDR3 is TGTGCCAGCAGCTTTTATATGGCAGAACAGTACTTC. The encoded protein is CASSFYMAEQYF.

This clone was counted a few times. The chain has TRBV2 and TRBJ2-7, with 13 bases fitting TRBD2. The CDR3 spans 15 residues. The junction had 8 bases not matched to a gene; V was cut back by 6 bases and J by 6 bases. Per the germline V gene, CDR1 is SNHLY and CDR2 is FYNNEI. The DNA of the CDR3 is TGTGCCAGCAGCGGACTAGCGGGAGTTGAGGGCGAGCAGTACTTC. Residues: CASSGLAGVEGEQYF.

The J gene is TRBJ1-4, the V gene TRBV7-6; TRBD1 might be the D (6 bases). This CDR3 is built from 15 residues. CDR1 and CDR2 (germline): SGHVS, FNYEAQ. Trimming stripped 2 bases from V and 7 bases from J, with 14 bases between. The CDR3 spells CASSLTGNGVEKLFF. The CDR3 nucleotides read TGTGCCAGCAGCTTAACAGGGAACGGTGTTGAAAAACTGTTTTTT.

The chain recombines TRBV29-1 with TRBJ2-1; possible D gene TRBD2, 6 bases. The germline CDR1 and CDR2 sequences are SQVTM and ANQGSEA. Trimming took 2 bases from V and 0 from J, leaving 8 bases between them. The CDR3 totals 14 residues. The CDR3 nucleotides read TGCAGCGTTGAATTCGGGAGCTCCTACAATGAGCAGTTCTTC. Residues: CSVEFGSSYNEQFF.

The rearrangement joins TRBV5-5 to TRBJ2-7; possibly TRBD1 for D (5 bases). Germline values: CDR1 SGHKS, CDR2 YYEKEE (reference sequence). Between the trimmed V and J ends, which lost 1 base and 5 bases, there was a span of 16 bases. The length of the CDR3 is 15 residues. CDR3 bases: TGTGCCAGCAGCTTGATTCTGGGGCCCAGCCACGAGCAGTACTTC. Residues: CASSLILGPSHEQYF.

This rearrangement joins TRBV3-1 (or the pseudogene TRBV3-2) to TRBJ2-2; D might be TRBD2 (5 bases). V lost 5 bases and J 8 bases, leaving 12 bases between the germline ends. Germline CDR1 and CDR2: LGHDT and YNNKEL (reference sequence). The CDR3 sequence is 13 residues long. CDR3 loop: CASSSGSGGELFF. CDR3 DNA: TGTGCCAGCAGCTCGGGAAGTGGGGGGGAGCTGTTTTTT.

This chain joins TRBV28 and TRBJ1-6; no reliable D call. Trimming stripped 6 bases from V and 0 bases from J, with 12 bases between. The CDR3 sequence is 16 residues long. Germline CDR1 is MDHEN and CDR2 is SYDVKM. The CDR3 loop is CASRQQQSSYNSPLHF. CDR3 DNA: TGTGCCAGCAGGCAACAACAGAGCTCCTATAATTCACCCCTCCACTTT. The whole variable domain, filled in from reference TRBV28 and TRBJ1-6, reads DVKVTQSSRYLVKRTGEKVFLECVQDMDHENMFWYRQDPGLGLRLIYFSYDVKMKEKGDIPEGYSVSREKKERFSLILESASTNQTSMYLCASRQQQSSYNSPLHFGNGTRLTVT.

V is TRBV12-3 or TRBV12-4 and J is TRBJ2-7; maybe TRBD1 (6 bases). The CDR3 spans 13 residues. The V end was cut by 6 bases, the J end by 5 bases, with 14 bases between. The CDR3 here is CASRITGIHEQYF. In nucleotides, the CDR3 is TGTGCCAGCAGAATCACAGGGATCCACGAGCAGTACTTC.

This chain's CDR3 is CSVSPGRSSYEQYF. The CDR3 region has the DNA TGCAGCGTTTCCCCGGGTAGGAGCTCCTACGAGCAGTACTTC. V is TRBV29-1 and J is TRBJ2-7; D is ambiguous. Trimming pared 5 bases from V and 0 bases from J, leaving 14 bases between. CDR1 is SQVTM, CDR2 ANQGSEA, per germline. The CDR3 covers 14 residues.

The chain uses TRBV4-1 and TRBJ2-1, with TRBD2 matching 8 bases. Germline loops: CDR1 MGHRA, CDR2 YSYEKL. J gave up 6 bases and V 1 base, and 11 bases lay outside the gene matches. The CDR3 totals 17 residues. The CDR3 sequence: CASSQGVAGWRGNEQFF. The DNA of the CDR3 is TGCGCCAGCAGCCAAGGCGTAGCGGGGTGGCGGGGCAATGAGCAGTTCTTC.

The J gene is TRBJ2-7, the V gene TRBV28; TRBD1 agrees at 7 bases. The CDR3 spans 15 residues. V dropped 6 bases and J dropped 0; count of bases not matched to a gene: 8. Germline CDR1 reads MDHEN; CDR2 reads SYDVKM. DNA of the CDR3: TGTGCCAGCAGAGGGTCTGGGACAGTCTCCTACGAGCAGTACTTC. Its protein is CASRGSGTVSYEQYF.